This TCR beta chain was sequenced for a study of CD8 T cells in Susac syndrome. CDR1 is SQVTM and CDR2 is ANQGSEA in the germline V gene. The V gene end was trimmed by 4 bases and the J gene end by 5 bases; junction bases not matched to a gene: 5. The CDR3 has 13 residues. The authors reverse transcribed roughly 0.5 to 1 ug RNA with random hexamers. A multiplex approach, immunoSEQ multiplex PCR, amplified TCR beta CDR3 across 54 Vbeta and 13 Jbeta. TCRdb redid the calling of the immunoSEQ multiplex PCR reads with MiXCR, one entry per CDR3 protein. Found here are some 400,000 distinct CDR3 sequences, 75% to 90% of them singletons; the top ten hold more than 0.09%. TCR beta from blood CD8+ and CD4+ T cells was sequenced. Both CD4+ and CD8+ T cells were negatively isolated, and TEMRA cells underwent FACS enrichment.

Input material: CD8+ T cells from PBMCs. The chain combines TRBV29-1 with TRBJ1-2; 9 nucleotides line up with TRBD1. This TCR was sampled from a human donor with multiple sclerosis. CDR3 sequence (DNA): TGCAGCGTTGGGGACAGGGAGATTTATGGCTACACCTTC. It is translated as CSVGDREIYGYTF. Filled out from reference TRBV29-1 and TRBJ1-2, the complete variable domain reads SAVISQKPSRDICQRGTSLTIQCQVDSQVTMMFWYRQQPGQSLTLIATANQGSEATYESGFVIDKFPISRPNLTFSTLTVSNMSPEDSSIYLCSVGDREIYGYTFGSGTRLTVV.